This entry is about one T cell receptor (beta chain). The data were obtained in a study of blood T cell repertoires in COVID-19. Clones were read by immunoSEQ multiplex PCR, and TCRdb kept only the in-frame ones, dropping some. The sample includes approximately 320,000 clones, 85% of them seen just once. With 3 bases removed from V and 5 bases from J, the gap between germline ends came to 14 bases. The CDR3 is 14 residues long. Germline CDR1 is LNHNV and CDR2 is YYDKDF (reference sequence). The clonotype originates from a human donor in a cohort sampled during active COVID-19. The sequenced sample was peripheral blood. J is TRBJ2-7 and V is TRBV15; D possibly corresponds to TRBD2 (5 bases). CDR3 region: CATSREVVSHEQYF. CDR3 sequence (DNA): TGTGCCACCAGCAGGGAGGTCGTTTCCCACGAGCAGTACTTC.